The subject of this entry is one T cell receptor (beta chain). As yet, its antigen is unknown. The sample is drawn from a study of blood T cells in healthy people across ages. A second PCR of about 7 to 12 cycles used a sample-barcoded 5' primer and a J-beta primer mix. TCRdb passed the 5' RACE reads through MiXCR, listing each CDR3 protein once. The repertoire holds about 1.7 million distinct CDR3 sequences, with approximately 28% as singletons. Whole-study results and caveats: Naive CD4+ cells and diversity were both higher in long-lived donors than in aged donors. Diversity was estimated from one million T cells, and these estimates were considered underestimates.

This CDR3 comprises 14 residues. Between the trimmed V and J ends, which lost 2 bases and 0 bases, there was a span of 11 bases. Germline V gives CDR1 GTSNPN, CDR2 SVGIG (reference sequence). Specimen: blood. The clonotype comes from a woman in her thirties in good health. The V gene is TRBV30, the J gene TRBJ2-7; TRBD1 might be the D (5 bases). The chain's CDR3 is CAWSSGQISYEQYF. As DNA, the CDR3 is TGTGCCTGGAGTTCAGGGCAGATCTCCTACGAGCAGTACTTC.